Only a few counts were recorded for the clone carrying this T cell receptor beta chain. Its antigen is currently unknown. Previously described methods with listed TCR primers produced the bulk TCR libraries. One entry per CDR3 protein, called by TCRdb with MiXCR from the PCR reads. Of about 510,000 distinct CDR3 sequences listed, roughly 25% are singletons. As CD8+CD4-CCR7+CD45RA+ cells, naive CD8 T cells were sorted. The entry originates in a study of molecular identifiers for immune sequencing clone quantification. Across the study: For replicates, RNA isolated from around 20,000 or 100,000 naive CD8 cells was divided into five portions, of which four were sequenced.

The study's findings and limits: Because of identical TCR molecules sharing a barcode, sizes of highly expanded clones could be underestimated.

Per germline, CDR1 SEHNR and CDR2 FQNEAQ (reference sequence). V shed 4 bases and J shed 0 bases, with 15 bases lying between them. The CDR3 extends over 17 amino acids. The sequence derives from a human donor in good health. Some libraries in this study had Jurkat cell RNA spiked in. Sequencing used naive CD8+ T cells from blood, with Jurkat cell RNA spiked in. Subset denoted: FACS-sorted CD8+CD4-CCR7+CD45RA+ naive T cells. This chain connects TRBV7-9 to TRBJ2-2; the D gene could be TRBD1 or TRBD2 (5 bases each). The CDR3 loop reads CASSSPWDGTNTGELFF. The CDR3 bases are TGTGCCAGCAGCTCCCCATGGGACGGAACGAACACCGGGGAGCTGTTTTTT.